This T cell receptor beta chain is drawn from a study of blood T cell repertoires in COVID-19. Across the whole study: Collection of acute and convalescent COVID-19 samples took place in the United States, Italy and Spain. Sources were T cells, B-cell-depleted T cells, or PBMCs; the material itself was cDNA or gDNA.

CDR1 and CDR2 (germline): SGHDT, YYEEEE. The V gene end was trimmed by 4 bases and the J gene end by 7 bases; junction bases not matched to a gene: 3. This CDR3 comprises 13 residues. How the authors handled the data: Reference gene primer amplification gave estimated nucleated cell counts. The table came from immunoSEQ multiplex PCR; TCRdb's copy has only in-frame clones and leaves some out. V, J and clone size were drawn from that table, and D and trimming were deduced from the DNA. The profile shows hundreds of thousands of clones, 83% of them singletons. The sequenced material came from peripheral blood. This sequence was found in a woman in her forties or fifties with acute or convalescent COVID-19. The chain employs TRBV5-6 and TRBJ2-1, with 9 nucleotides matching TRBD1. The CDR3: CASSPGTGNEQFF. The CDR3 coding sequence is TGTGCCAGCAGCCCAGGGACAGGGAATGAGCAGTTCTTC.